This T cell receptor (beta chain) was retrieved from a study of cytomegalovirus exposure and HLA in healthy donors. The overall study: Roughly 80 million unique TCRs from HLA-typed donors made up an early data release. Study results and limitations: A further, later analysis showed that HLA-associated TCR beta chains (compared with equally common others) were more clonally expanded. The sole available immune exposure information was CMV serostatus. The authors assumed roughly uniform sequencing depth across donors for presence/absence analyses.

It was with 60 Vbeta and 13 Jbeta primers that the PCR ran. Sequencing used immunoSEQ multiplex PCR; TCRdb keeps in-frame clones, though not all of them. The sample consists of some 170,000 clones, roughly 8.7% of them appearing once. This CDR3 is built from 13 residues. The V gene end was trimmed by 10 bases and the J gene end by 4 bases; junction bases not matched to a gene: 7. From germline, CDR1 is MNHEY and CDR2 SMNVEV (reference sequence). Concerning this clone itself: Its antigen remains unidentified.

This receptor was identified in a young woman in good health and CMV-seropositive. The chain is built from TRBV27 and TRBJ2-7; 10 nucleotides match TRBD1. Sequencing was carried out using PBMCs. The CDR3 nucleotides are TGTGCCACCAGAGGGACAGGGGTATACGAGCAGTACTTC. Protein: CATRGTGVYEQYF.